This paragraph reports one T cell receptor (beta chain). Unique molecular identifiers were built into the TCR beta cDNA libraries. MiXCR was run by TCRdb on the PCR reads, yielding one entry per CDR3 protein. The sample yields hundreds of thousands of distinct CDR3 sequences, approximately 57% seen once. These data originate in a study of post-analysis software for immune sequencing data. The TCR was taken from a girl aged 10 to 17 with multiple sclerosis. Sample: blood.

CDR3 sequence (DNA): TGTGCTAGTGGCAGGGGGACTAGCGGGGCCCAAGAGACCCAGTACTTC. It translates to CASGRGTSGAQETQYF. The V and J genes are TRBV12-5 and TRBJ2-5, with 13 bases lining up with TRBD2. The CDR3 is 16 amino acids. V dropped 6 bases and J dropped 1; count of bases not matched to a gene: 5. CDR1 and CDR2 (germline): LGHNT, FRNRAP.